This TCR beta chain was retrieved from a study of blood T cell repertoires in COVID-19. Cohorts were assigned according to the clinical history that participants reported. Resolution of symptoms, clearance, or two negative PCRs was present in recovered Cohort 3 donors. Profiling relied on immunoSEQ multiplex PCR, and the TCRdb table lists in-frame clones only, not all of them. The sample has about 150,000 clones; 86% are singletons. Germline V gives CDR1 SGHVS, CDR2 FQNEAQ. With V trimmed by 1 base and J by 3 bases, 7 bases remained unmatched. The CDR3 consists of 17 residues. Sequenced sample: PBMCs or T cells enriched from blood (not recorded which). The receptor was isolated from a man aged 50 to 60 who had recovered from COVID-19. The chain has TRBV7-8 and TRBJ1-5; the match to TRBD1 covers 9 bases. The CDR3 coding sequence is TGTGCCAGCAGCTTAGTTTGGACAGGGGAGGCCAATCAGCCCCAGCATTTT. This gives the protein CASSLVWTGEANQPQHF.